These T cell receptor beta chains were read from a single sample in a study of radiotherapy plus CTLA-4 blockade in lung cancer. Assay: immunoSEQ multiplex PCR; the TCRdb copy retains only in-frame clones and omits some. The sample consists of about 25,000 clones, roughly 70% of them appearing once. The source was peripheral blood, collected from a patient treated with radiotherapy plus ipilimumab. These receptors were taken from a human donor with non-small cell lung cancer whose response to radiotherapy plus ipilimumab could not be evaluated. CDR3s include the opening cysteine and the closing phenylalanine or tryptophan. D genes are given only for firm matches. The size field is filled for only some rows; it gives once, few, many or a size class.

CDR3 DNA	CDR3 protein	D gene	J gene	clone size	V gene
TGTGCCATCAGTGGACAGGGTCCAACCTACGAGCAGTACTTC	CAISGQGPTYEQYF	TRBD1	TRBJ2-7	few	TRBV10-3
TGTGCCAGCAGCGCTCTCGGGACTAATAGCAATCAGCCCCAGCATTTT	CASSALGTNSNQPQHF	NA	TRBJ1-5	NA	TRBV25-1
TGTGCCAGTAGTACAAACAGGGAAGGGGAGCTGTTTTTT	CASSTNREGELFF	NA	TRBJ2-2	NA	TRBV19
TGCGCCAGCAGCCCGGATGCGGCTAGCGGGGCTCAGTTCTTC	CASSPDAASGAQFF	TRBD2	TRBJ2-1	NA	TRBV5-1
TGTGCCAGTAGTTCCTGGGGACAGGGTCCCCAGCATTTT	CASSSWGQGPQHF	TRBD1	TRBJ1-5	NA	TRBV19
TGTGCCAGCAGTTTCTACGGACGGGGGTCTCTGATAGGGGCCAACGTCCTGACTTTC	CASSFYGRGSLIGANVLTF	NA	TRBJ2-6	NA	TRBV5-8
TGTGCCAGCAGTTACCATGGACAGCTTAGCAATCAGCCCCAGCATTTT	CASSYHGQLSNQPQHF	NA	TRBJ1-5	NA	TRBV6-6
TGTGCCTGGAGTGTGGGGGCAAAACAGCCCCAGCATTTT	CAWSVGAKQPQHF	NA	TRBJ1-5	NA	TRBV30
TGTGCTGCCCTCCCCGGGTCGGTTAGCGGGACCTACGAGCAGTACTTC	CAALPGSVSGTYEQYF	TRBD2	TRBJ2-7	NA	TRBV28
TGTGCCAGCAGAACCGGGAGGGCCGGAGACAATGAGCAGTTCTTC	CASRTGRAGDNEQFF	TRBD2	TRBJ2-1	few	TRBV6-1
TGTGCCAGCCAGGGACTGGGCAATCAGCCCCAGCATTTT	CASQGLGNQPQHF	NA	TRBJ1-5	NA	TRBV27
TGTGCCAGCAGCTCAGCGGGAGTTTACGAGCAGTACTTC	CASSSAGVYEQYF	TRBD2	TRBJ2-7	NA	TRBV5-4